Below are 15 T cell receptor beta chains sequenced from a single sample in a study of shared clonotypes between healthy human individuals. Sequencing used immunoSEQ multiplex PCR; TCRdb keeps in-frame clones, though not all of them. The sample shows more than 2 million clones, over 85% of them seen only once. The sample was naive CD4+ T cells sorted from blood. The subset is: CD45RA+ positively selected. These receptors all stem from a man aged 18 to 29 in good health.

The gene calls are TRBV6-5 and TRBJ2-5, with 7 bases lining up with TRBD2. The CDR3 is 15 amino acids. CDR1 is MNHEY, CDR2 SVGAGI, per germline. V trimming: 7 bases; J trimming: 5 bases; junction bases outside the gene matches: 13. The CDR3 is CASKYGGGEGETQYF. In nucleotides, the CDR3 is TGTGCCAGCAAATATGGCGGGGGAGAGGGCGAGACCCAGTACTTC.

The chain uses TRBV30 and TRBJ2-7; D call uncertain. The germline CDR1 and CDR2 sequences are GTSNPN and SVGIG (reference sequence). Trimming shortened V by 7 bases and J by 3 bases, and 10 bases separated the two germline ends. There are 11 residues in the CDR3. The CDR3: CAFELSYEQYF. The CDR3 DNA sequence: TGTGCCTTCGAACTAAGCTACGAGCAGTACTTC. The complete variable domain, with remaining parts taken from reference TRBV30 and TRBJ2-7, reads SQTIHQWPATLVQPVGSPLSLECTVEGTSNPNLYWYRQAAGRGLQLLFYSVGIGQISSEVPQNLSASRPQDRQFILSSKKLLLSDSGFYLCAFELSYEQYFGPGTRLTVT.

The chain couples TRBV7-2 to TRBJ2-2; tentatively, D is TRBD1 (6 bases). The germline gives CDR1 SGHTA, CDR2 FQGNSA. This CDR3 region has 15 residues. V lost 2 bases and J 3 bases, leaving 10 bases between the germline ends. The CDR3 nucleotides read TGTGCCAGCAGCTTACAACAGGGTGACACCGGGGAGCTGTTTTTT. Residues: CASSLQQGDTGELFF.

This rearrangement joins TRBV10-3 to TRBJ2-2, with a weak D call TRBD1 (5 bases). Trimming left V 10 bases short and J 0 bases short, with 9 bases between. Germline assignment: CDR1 ENHRY and CDR2 SYGVKD. The CDR3 has 13 amino acids. As DNA, the CDR3 is TGTGCCACGAGACAGTCGAACACCGGGGAGCTGTTTTTT. Its translation is CATRQSNTGELFF.

This clone was detected a few times. In the same sample, other DNA sequences code for this CDR3. V gene TRBV2 combines with J gene TRBJ1-1, with 8 bases matching TRBD1. There are 13 residues in the CDR3. Germline trimming cut 6 bases from V and 1 base from J; bases unmatched to any gene: 1. Germline CDR1 reads SNHLY; CDR2 reads FYNNEI. CDR3 protein: CASRDRENTEAFF. Here the CDR3 DNA reads TGTGCCAGCAGGGACAGGGAGAACACTGAAGCTTTCTTT.

This chain links TRBV20-1 with TRBJ2-3; D remains unclear. The CDR3 length is 11 residues. Per the germline V gene, CDR1 is DFQATT and CDR2 is SNEGSKA (reference sequence). Trimming took off 3 bases at V and 4 bases at J, with 5 bases between the two ends. The CDR3 DNA is TGCAGTGCTAGGCGCCCAGATACGCAGTATTTT. Protein sequence: CSARRPDTQYF.

The rearrangement uses TRBV2 and TRBJ2-1; 8 bases map to TRBD2. The germline V gene has CDR1 SNHLY and CDR2 FYNNEI. J gave up 4 bases and V 4 bases, and 3 bases lay outside the gene matches. The CDR3 extends over 14 amino acids. CDR3 protein: CASSGSGEYNEQFF. The DNA of the CDR3 is TGTGCCAGCAGTGGTAGCGGGGAGTACAATGAGCAGTTCTTC.

A word on this clone: The sample holds other DNA sequences that translate to the same CDR3. The V gene is TRBV10-2, the J gene TRBJ1-2, with 8 bases aligning to TRBD1. The V and J ends lost 8 bases and 2 bases, in that order; junction bases with no gene match: 1. The CDR3 totals 12 residues. Per germline, CDR1 WSHSY and CDR2 SAAADI. In DNA, the CDR3 is TGCGCCAGCGGGACAGGCAACTATGGCTACACCTTC. Amino acid sequence: CASGTGNYGYTF.

In its sample, this clone was seen a few times. The chain recombines TRBV11-2 with TRBJ2-7; either TRBD1 or TRBD2 may supply D (5 bases each). CDR1 and CDR2 from the germline V gene are SGHAT and FQNNGV. This CDR3 is 15 amino acids long. Trimming took 4 bases from V and 3 from J, leaving 16 bases between them. As DNA, the CDR3 is TGTGCCAGCAGCTCCCCAAAGTGGGGGTTCTACGAGCAGTACTTC. It translates to CASSSPKWGFYEQYF.

The rearrangement joins TRBV6-5 to TRBJ1-2; TRBD1 matches 8 bases. Germline CDR1 reads MNHEY; CDR2 reads SVGAGI. The CDR3 spans 15 residues. The J segment lost 4 bases and the V segment lost 1 base, leaving 5 bases of the junction unmatched. In DNA, the CDR3 is TGTGCCAGCAGTTACTATGGGACAGGTGGCTATGGCTACACCTTC. Protein: CASSYYGTGGYGYTF.

This clone was observed a single time. The V gene is TRBV28, the J gene TRBJ1-1; 7 positions match TRBD1. CDR1 and CDR2 (germline): MDHEN, SYDVKM. CDR3 length: 17 residues. The junction had 15 bases not matched to a gene; V was cut back by 7 bases and J by 1 base. DNA of the CDR3: TGTGCCAGCACCCTTCTACACGGACAGGCGGGGAACACTGAAGCTTTCTTT. This sequence encodes CASTLLHGQAGNTEAFF. Full variable domain (remainder filled in from reference TRBV28 and TRBJ1-1): DVKVTQSSRYLVKRTGEKVFLECVQDMDHENMFWYRQDPGLGLRLIYFSYDVKMKEKGDIPEGYSVSREKKERFSLILESASTNQTSMYLCASTLLHGQAGNTEAFFGQGTRLTVV.

The chain has TRBV5-4 and TRBJ2-7; 13 positions match TRBD2. CDR1 is SGHNT, CDR2 YYREEE, per germline (reference sequence). The junction had 3 bases not matched to a gene; V was cut back by 3 bases and J by 3 bases. The CDR3 totals 15 residues. CDR3 in amino acids: CASSSTSGRVYEQYF. CDR3 DNA: TGTGCCAGCAGCTCCACTAGCGGGAGGGTCTACGAGCAGTACTTC.

The CDR3 sequence: CASSIGDHEQYF. The CDR3 DNA sequence: TGTGCCAGTAGTATAGGCGATCACGAGCAGTACTTC. This chain connects TRBV19 to TRBJ2-7; D unresolved. Germline V gene data show CDR1 as LNHDA and CDR2 as SQIVND (reference sequence). CDR3 length: 12 amino acids. The ends were cut back, 1 base at V and 5 bases at J, with 6 bases in the middle.

The rearrangement joins TRBV30 to TRBJ2-2; D might be TRBD1 or TRBD2, each matching 5 bases. The CDR3 consists of 16 residues. V was cut by 0 bases and J by 6 bases, with 17 bases left in between. Germline lookup yields CDR1 GTSNPN and CDR2 SVGIG (reference sequence). Here the CDR3 DNA reads TGTGCCTGGAGTGTAATGAGGGCAGGGTACGCCGGGGAGCTGTTTTTT. The encoded protein is CAWSVMRAGYAGELFF.

The chain recombines TRBV7-2 with TRBJ1-4; D is unclear. Germline values: CDR1 SGHTA, CDR2 FQGNSA. Trimming pared 3 bases from V and 0 bases from J, leaving 8 bases between. This CDR3 comprises 15 residues. CDR3 in DNA: TGTGCCAGCAGCTTCGTGGCCCCAACTAATGAAAAACTGTTTTTT. As protein: CASSFVAPTNEKLFF.